A selection of T cell receptor beta chains follows, all from one sample in a study of cytomegalovirus exposure and HLA in healthy donors. Measured with immunoSEQ multiplex PCR; TCRdb has only the in-frame clones, and not every one. The sample includes some 180,000 clones, around 80% of them seen just once. Sequencing was done on a sample of PBMCs. The receptors derive from a man younger than 35 in good health and CMV-seronegative. Both conserved end residues are part of each CDR3. The D gene is left open where the match is weak. Clone size is stated in some rows and not others, as once, few, many or a class when expanded.

TRBV29-1	TRBJ1-2	.	.	TGCAGCGGAGGGCACCCAAGCTATGGCTACACCTTC	CSGGHPSYGYTF
TRBV15	TRBJ2-7	.	.	TGTGCCACCAGGGCCACGGGATCCTACGAGCAGTACTTC	CATRATGSYEQYF
TRBV7-9	TRBJ1-1	TRBD1	once	TGTGCCAGCAGCCTAACAGGGGGCACTGAAGCTTTCTTT	CASSLTGGTEAFF
TRBV19	TRBJ2-1	.	.	TGTGCCAGTAGGGCTAGGATGGAGCAGTTCTTC	CASRARMEQFF
TRBV4-2	TRBJ2-7	.	.	TGTGCCAGCAGCCAAGGGTCGGACGAGCAGTACTTC	CASSQGSDEQYF
TRBV7-9	TRBJ1-3	.	.	TGTGCCAGCAGCTTAACAGGGACCCTTTACTCTGGAAACACCATATATTTT	CASSLTGTLYSGNTIYF
TRBV7-2	TRBJ1-1	TRBD1	.	TGTGCCAGCAGCTTACAGGGGGCGAACACTGAAGCTTTCTTT	CASSLQGANTEAFF
TRBV25-1	TRBJ1-1	.	once	TGTGCCAGCAGTGAATACCCTCCCCAGAGGGACACTGAAGCTTTCTTT	CASSEYPPQRDTEAFF
TRBV7-2	TRBJ2-7	.	.	TGTGCCAGCAGCTTAGACAGGGCCACCTACGAGCAGTACTTC	CASSLDRATYEQYF
TRBV7-6	TRBJ2-3	TRBD2	.	TGTGCCAGCAGGGGAGGGTTAGGGTTCACAGATACGCAGTATTTT	CASRGGLGFTDTQYF
TRBV7-9	TRBJ2-2	.	.	TGTTCCAGCAGCCCCGTTACCGGGGAGCTGTTTTTT	CSSSPVTGELFF
TRBV9	TRBJ2-7	TRBD2	few	TGTGCCAGCAGCCCAAGCGGGAGAGACGGCTACGAGCAGTACTTC	CASSPSGRDGYEQYF
TRBV18	TRBJ2-5	.	.	TGTGCCAGCTCTCCCAACGGGTGGCGCAACCAAGAGACCCAGTACTTC	CASSPNGWRNQETQYF
TRBV6-6	TRBJ1-5	.	few	TGTGCCAGCAGTTACCGGGGAATGAGCAATCAGCCCCAGCATTTT	CASSYRGMSNQPQHF
TRBV7-2	TRBJ1-3	.	.	TGTGCCAGCAGCCCAGAGGGAATGAACACCATATATTTT	CASSPEGMNTIYF
TRBV27	TRBJ1-5	TRBD1	.	TGTGCCAGCAGTCCGACCTCGACAGGGAGGCAGCCCCAGCATTTT	CASSPTSTGRQPQHF
TRBV7-8	TRBJ2-1	TRBD1	once	TGTGCCAGCAGCCCAGCAGGGGGCAGTGGTTATTATGAGCAGTTCTTC	CASSPAGGSGYYEQFF
TRBV6-5	TRBJ2-7	TRBD1	.	TGTGCCAGCAGAGGGACAGGGGGGACCTACGAGCAGTACTTC	CASRGTGGTYEQYF
TRBV6-6	TRBJ1-1	TRBD1	.	TGTGCCAGCAGTTACTCGAGGACAGGGGGTACTGAAGCTTTCTTT	CASSYSRTGGTEAFF
TRBV7-2	TRBJ2-1	.	.	TGTGCCAGCAGCTTAGGCGGGGGGACAGCATCGGGGCAGTTCTTC	CASSLGGGTASGQFF
TRBV5-6	TRBJ1-2	TRBD1	.	TGTGCCAGCCTCAGCGGGACAGGGTACTTCGGGACCTATGGCTACACCTTC	CASLSGTGYFGTYGYTF
TRBV30	TRBJ2-3	TRBD2	.	TGTGCCTGTAACCGGGACTATCCAGATACGCAGTATTTT	CACNRDYPDTQYF